This T cell receptor beta chain was obtained from a study of blood T cell repertoires in COVID-19. About the research overall: Sites across the United States, Italy and Spain contributed samples from acute and convalescent COVID-19. Nucleic acid was either cDNA or gDNA, and it came from T cells, B-cell-depleted T cells, or PBMCs.

All enrollees were about 18 to 90 years old and from roughly 26 US areas. Germline trimming cut 3 bases from V and 6 bases from J; bases unmatched to any gene: 11. Per germline, CDR1 MNHEY and CDR2 SVGEGT. CDR3 length: 17 residues. Measured with immunoSEQ multiplex PCR; TCRdb has only the in-frame clones, and not every one. The sample yields over 350,000 clones, approximately 88% seen once. The receptor comes from a woman aged 25 to 39 with acute COVID-19. The gene calls are TRBV6-2 or TRBV6-3 and TRBJ2-5, with 12 bases identical to TRBD2. Sequenced input: PBMCs or T cells enriched from blood (not recorded which). The CDR3 region is CASSYGPSGGAAKTQYF. The CDR3 nucleotides are TGTGCCAGCAGTTATGGACCTAGCGGGGGGGCCGCGAAGACCCAGTACTTC.